The clone carrying this TCR beta chain was picked up many times. Its antigen is unknown. The data are from a study of shared clonotypes between healthy human individuals. Overall study results and limits: Clonotype sharing among donors was expected to depend on sequencing depth.

V gave up 3 bases and J gave up 3 bases; unmatched junction bases: 3. This CDR3 spans 15 amino acids. Germline V lookup: CDR1 MNHNS, CDR2 SASEGT. Profiling relied on immunoSEQ multiplex PCR, and the TCRdb table lists in-frame clones only, not all of them. The sample holds 650,000 to 750,000 clones, around 72% seen once. Donors comprised only Caucasian adults living in Nashville, Tennessee. This TCR came from a woman in her thirties in good health. The chain couples TRBV6-1 to TRBJ2-7; 12 nucleotides agree with TRBD1. Source material: memory CD4+ T cells sorted from blood. Documented subset: CD45RA-negative fraction. CDR3 amino acids: CASSDGTGGFYEQYF. The CDR3 bases are TGTGCCAGCAGTGATGGGACAGGGGGCTTCTACGAGCAGTACTTC.